This T cell receptor beta chain was observed in a study of cytomegalovirus exposure and HLA in healthy donors (dated by TCRdb to between 2016 and 2019). Looking at the study overall: An earlier analysis of 550 to 700 of the donors reported roughly 270 Gb of sequence data and some 120 million unique TCR beta sequences from about 180 million T cells. Donor age, sex, ethnicity and CMV serostatus were compiled together with the repertoire data. The study used immunosequencing to profile the T cell repertoires of about 670 subjects and linked those repertoires to cytomegalovirus serostatus. Among the roughly 400 genotyped donors, around 81% belonged to the genetic ancestry cluster associated with self-reported Caucasian donors. An earlier analysis of about 620 of the donors applied high-throughput TCR beta sequencing to assess whether each TCR beta V gene segment acted as functional or pseudogenic. A later genetic analysis took genome-wide SNP genotypes for about 60% of the roughly 670 donors and used that subset as a discovery cohort. All discovery cohort repertoires had been generated using a single sequencing platform. Rather than drawing on any new phenotypic data, the later analysis identified candidate immune exposures from TCR beta sequences and the way those sequences occurred across donors. To predict cytomegalovirus infection status, the study combined high-throughput TCR immunosequencing, statistical association of individual TCRs with disease status, and machine learning. The study was designed to test whether signatures of past pathogen exposure could be identified by cataloging public T cell receptors. Along with the roughly 710-subject first cohort, a separate validation cohort of around 110 different subjects was used. About 300 gigabases of sequencing data and approximately 80 million unique TCR sequences were included in an early release covering 500 to 750 HLA-typed donors. About five DR-DQ haplotypes were handled as single units for association and clustering because linkage in the cohort was strong. The number of donors typed differed by locus, with roughly 620-630 for A, B, C, DRB1 and DQB1, around 500 for DQA1, about 610 for DPA1, and around 430 for DPB1. HLA typing covered class I and class II loci at four-digit resolution. Among about 410 genotyped donors of the cohort, an average of approximately 240,000 unique TCR beta nucleotide sequences was sequenced per donor, of which 15% to 20% were non-productive. A later analysis re-analyzed previously published TCR beta repertoires from roughly 690 donors and added high-resolution HLA genotyping to study TCR occurrence patterns. Summary of the overall study and its limitations: Several of the top co-occurrence clusters appeared to be linked to parvovirus B19, influenza, CMV and Epstein-Barr virus, according to a later analysis. Because counts were too low, roughly 18 rarely observed V segments, including chromosome 9 orphons, were left out of the earlier analysis of 500 to 650 of the donors. Three of the identified cytomegalovirus-associated TCR beta chains were confirmed in vitro to be specific for cytomegalovirus antigens. It was suggested by the authors that the approach could potentially be generalized to other disease states and immunological phenotypes. Specific HLA alleles were associated with more than 15,000 TCR beta sequences at a false discovery rate of 0.05 in a later analysis. Assigning TCR associations to individual alleles was difficult when HLA alleles, especially DR and DQ, strongly co-occurred. The study gave a list of 150 to 200 TCR beta chains associated with cytomegalovirus. Compared with equally common non-associated chains, HLA-associated TCR beta chains in a later analysis were more clonally expanded and had lower generation probabilities. A cluster of highly shared sequence variants was judged likely to represent a technical artifact of the sequencing pipeline. Some IMGT-functional V segments, including TRBV6-2 and TRBV6-3, could not be distinguished by the 87-base-pair reads and were therefore excluded. Most TCR sequences were seen in very few donors, while some public TCRs were found in many individuals. Only TCR beta chains were sequenced in this cohort, and the absence of alpha or paired-chain data limited detectable features. A further reported finding was that TCR beta sequences accurately predicted the HLA-A and HLA-B alleles for most subjects in the first cohort. Presence/absence analyses assumed roughly uniform sequencing depth across donors, an assumption that may not hold. Linkage disequilibrium might explain the correlated functional status among segregating V segments, but an unknown experimental factor could not be ruled out. In an earlier analysis of approximately 590 of the donors, most TCR beta V segments appeared in productive rearrangements about 87% or about 30% of the time, broadly matching IMGT annotations. In a later genetic analysis, a missense DCLRE1C variant was associated with V-gene and J-gene trimming of TCR beta chains, and the association was replicated in an independent cohort. For the cohort, immune exposure information was limited to CMV serostatus. In both the original and validation cohorts, the classifier was reported to diagnose cytomegalovirus status with high specificity and sensitivity. A later genetic analysis reported fewer N-insertions in productive TCRs among donors in an Asian-associated ancestry cluster than the roughly 700-donor mean. Because some donors lacked HLA typing at each locus, the association tests relied only on the typed subset. A later analysis found that TCR association rates varied across HLA loci, with DRB1 alleles showing the most associated TCRs and HLA-C alleles the fewest. Most CMV-associated TCR beta chains appeared to be HLA-restricted in a later analysis, and the HLA associations seemed to be driven largely by CMV exposure.

Turning to this clone: No cognate antigen has been identified for it.

The cohort was made up of approximately 700 healthy bone marrow donors. All cohort members were sampled while nominally healthy, although unrecorded immune exposures were likely present. The donor was CMV seronegative and belonged to the group of 352 seronegative cohort members. A peripheral blood sample was provided by each donor, and peripheral blood mononuclear cells were used for TCR beta sequencing. The Qiagen DNeasy Blood Extraction Kit was used to extract genomic DNA from the blood cell samples. The receptor library was made with the immunoSEQ multiplex PCR assay. For the multiplex PCR, a mixture combining 60 forward primers for TCR Vbeta segments and 13 reverse primers for TCR Jbeta segments was used. The CDR3 region of rearranged TCR beta genes was amplified from genomic DNA with a multiplex PCR assay. The amplified TCR beta libraries were sequenced on the Illumina HiSeq System as 87-base-pair reads. Processing in the source paper ran as follows. In a later analysis, tens of millions of unique TCR beta chains were counted across the approximately 640 repertoires, and about 10 million of these chains were shared by at least two donors. Raw reads were error-corrected and collapsed into unique sequences with a nearest-neighbor algorithm that merged closely related sequences to remove PCR and sequencing errors. V, D and J gene segments were assigned by aligning CDR3 sequences to IMGT reference sequences. For a sequence to be retained, a match of at least six nucleotides to both a V gene segment and a J gene segment was required. A rearrangement was called productive if the CDR3 had no stop codons and remained in frame with V and J, and every other rearrangement was called non-productive. Following IMGT convention, CDR3 was defined as the stretch from the second conserved V-encoded cysteine up to the conserved J-encoded phenylalanine. Sequences without an unambiguous match to a single V gene segment were excluded from the earlier analysis of 500 to 700 of the donors. An earlier analysis of several hundred of the donors called V segments functional above 56.7% productive rearrangements and segregating when the between-donor standard deviation exceeded 5%. To diagnose cytomegalovirus status from the catalog of TCR beta chain sequences, a statistical classification framework was built. In a later analysis, V and J genes were assigned by comparing TCR nucleotide sequences against IMGT/GENE-DB human TR gene sequences. Using the TCRdist pipeline, a later analysis assigned CDR3 sequences along with most-parsimonious VDJ recombination scenarios. In a later analysis, every TCR beta chain was defined by the combination of its CDR3 amino acid sequence and its V-gene family, and reads without a unique V-gene family were dropped. To address suspected cross-contamination and a sequencing artifact, a later analysis removed approximately 590 highly shared, low-generation-probability nucleotide sequences. A later analysis calculated a clonal expansion index for each public chain from normalized within-repertoire ranks of inferred template counts. In a later analysis, generation probabilities were computed using a VDJ recombination model fitted to out-of-frame rearrangements, and the results were checked against IGoR. Hypergeometric tests were used in a later analysis to score TCR-TCR, TCR-HLA and TCR-CMV co-occurrence, with a repertoire-size bias correction applied to the TCR pairs. False discovery rates were estimated in a later analysis by permuting HLA or CMV assignments 20 times. In a later analysis, co-occurring TCRs were grouped with DBSCAN, and TCRdist sequence similarity was added when clustering was performed within HLA-allele-positive subsets. Repertoires with fewer than 30,000 or more than 120,000 public chains were left out of co-occurrence clustering, as were about 5 repertoires with anomalous nucleotide sharing. The source is immuneACCESS, and TCRdb retained only in-frame sequences with V and J called. Part of the clones is not carried over; for the studies checked, unresolved V genes explain less than half of this, and the remainder is unexplained. For V, J and clone size, that table is used; D and trimming come from the DNA. The sample's table covers over 150,000 clones. The ten largest account for roughly 0.7% of the sample.

Sequences MNHNS (CDR1) and SASEGT (CDR2) are obtained from the germline V gene. Its CDR3 holds 14 amino acids, cysteine through phenylalanine. Of all the DNA, just the CDR3 is kept, 42 bases in frame from base 1. V loses 5 bases, J loses 3 bases, and the germline ends lie 13 bases apart. The source material was PBMCs. In this chain, TRBV6-1 is recombined with TRBJ1-2; the D gene cannot be named for sure. The sequence derives from a boy aged 5-17 years in good health and CMV-seronegative. The CDR3 corresponds to CASSSLQSHYGYTF. Read as DNA, the sequence is TGTGCCAGCAGTTCCTTACAATCTCACTATGGCTACACCTTC.